This passage covers 17 T cell receptor beta chains from one sample sequenced in a study of cytomegalovirus exposure and HLA in healthy donors. A multiplex PCR was run with 60 Vbeta primers and 13 Jbeta primers. The repertoire was sequenced with immunoSEQ multiplex PCR; TCRdb's copy has only in-frame clones and lacks some. The sample consists of some 84,000 clones, roughly 73% of them appearing once. The sequenced sample consisted of PBMCs. The receptors here all came from a male donor in good health and CMV-seropositive.

The chain joins TRBV5-6 to TRBJ1-3; D uncertain. The CDR3 contains 14 residues. Germline V gene data show CDR1 as SGHDT and CDR2 as YYEEEE. The ends were cut back, 0 bases at V and 1 base at J, with 5 bases in the middle. CDR3 sequence reads: CASSLGGSGNTIYF. CDR3 DNA sequence: TGTGCCAGCAGCTTGGGAGGATCTGGAAACACCATATATTTT.

The rearrangement uses TRBV19 and TRBJ1-2; maybe TRBD1 (5 bases). The ends were cut back, 5 bases at V and 2 bases at J, with 18 bases in the middle. The germline CDR1 and CDR2 sequences are LNHDA and SQIVND (reference sequence). The CDR3 totals 16 residues. In DNA form, the CDR3 reads TGTGCCAGTAGTGACCCCAGGGTTTCTTCCAACTATGGCTACACCTTC. It translates to CASSDPRVSSNYGYTF.

The chain couples TRBV2 to TRBJ2-3; 9 bases fit TRBD2. V was pared by 1 base and J by 5 bases, with 4 bases of the junction left unmatched. Per the germline V gene, CDR1 is SNHLY and CDR2 is FYNNEI. CDR3 length: 15 residues. CDR3 in DNA: TGTGCCAGCAGTGAAGATAGCGGGAGTGTAGATACGCAGTATTTT. This codes for CASSEDSGSVDTQYF.

The V call is TRBV18, the J call TRBJ2-3, with 8 bases matching TRBD1. Germline V gene data show CDR1 as KGHSH and CDR2 as LQKENI. The CDR3 has 16 residues. Losses at the gene ends were 4 bases for V and 2 bases for J; bases not matched to a gene: 8. CDR3 in DNA: TGTGCCAGCTCACTTCGCCGGGACAGGACCACAGATACGCAGTATTTT. Its protein is CASSLRRDRTTDTQYF.

The chain links TRBV5-1 to TRBJ2-5; 10 bases match TRBD2. Germline CDR1 SGHRS, CDR2 YFSETQ. Trimming at V came to 0 bases and at J to 2 bases, leaving 1 base not matched to a gene. CDR3 length equals 15 residues. The CDR3 loop reads CASSLAAGGQETQYF. CDR3 bases: TGCGCCAGCAGCTTGGCAGCGGGAGGGCAAGAGACCCAGTACTTC.

The V and J genes are TRBV2 and TRBJ1-5; 8 positions agree with TRBD1. The CDR3 contains 15 residues. J was trimmed by 2 bases and V by 6 bases; bases with no gene match: 6. In germline, CDR1 is SNHLY, CDR2 FYNNEI. The CDR3 region is CASRRQGFRNQPQHF. The DNA of the CDR3 is TGTGCCAGCAGGCGACAGGGGTTTCGCAATCAGCCCCAGCATTTT.

Relative to its sample, this clone is medium-sized. The rearrangement links TRBV28 to TRBJ1-4, with D tentatively TRBD1 (6 bases). V lost 6 bases to trimming and J lost 8 bases, with 16 bases between them. Per germline, CDR1 MDHEN and CDR2 SYDVKM. This CDR3 is 14 amino acids long. The CDR3 DNA follows: TGTGCCAGCAGCAAGGGGGGGAATCGGGAAAAACTGTTTTTT. Translation: CASSKGGNREKLFF.

This chain joins TRBV5-5 and TRBJ1-2; 11 nucleotides match TRBD1. The CDR3 contains 16 residues. CDR1 and CDR2 from the germline V gene are SGHKS and YYEKEE (reference sequence). The J segment lost 5 bases and the V segment lost 3 bases, leaving 9 bases of the junction unmatched. CDR3 loop: CASSSTVGQGGYGYTF. CDR3 coding DNA: TGTGCCAGCAGCTCGACCGTGGGACAGGGGGGATATGGCTACACCTTC.

The J gene is TRBJ1-2, the V gene TRBV7-2; TRBD1 agrees at 7 bases. Trimming took 3 bases from V and 4 from J; bases not matched to a gene: 14. This CDR3 region has 17 residues. Germline V lookup: CDR1 SGHTA, CDR2 FQGNSA. CDR3: CASSLSPGTAYLYGYTF. CDR3 nucleotide sequence: TGTGCCAGCAGCTTGAGTCCCGGGACAGCCTATCTCTATGGCTACACCTTC.

The rearrangement joins TRBV19 to TRBJ1-1; 7 bases are a match to TRBD1. Trimming took 6 bases from V and 3 from J; bases not matched to a gene: 7. The CDR3 is made up of 14 amino acids. Per the germline V gene, CDR1 is LNHDA and CDR2 is SQIVND (reference sequence). CDR3 loop: CASRNRGEDTEAFF. DNA for the CDR3: TGTGCCAGTAGAAACAGGGGCGAGGACACTGAAGCTTTCTTT.

The chain uses TRBV4-2 and TRBJ2-7; 13 bases map to TRBD2. CDR3 length equals 17 residues. Losses at the gene ends were 3 bases for V and 7 bases for J; bases not matched to a gene: 12. The germline gives CDR1 LGHNA, CDR2 YNFKEQ. CDR3 loop: CASSQLVGLAGVGEQYF. The CDR3 DNA follows: TGTGCCAGCAGCCAGCTTGTAGGACTAGCGGGAGTTGGAGAGCAGTACTTC.

This clone appeared a single time. V gene TRBV27 combines with J gene TRBJ2-3; 8 bases agree with TRBD2. The CDR3 sequence is 17 residues long. The germline CDR1 and CDR2 sequences are MNHEY and SMNVEV (reference sequence). The J segment lost 1 base and the V segment lost 3 bases, leaving 9 bases of the junction unmatched. CDR3 nucleotide sequence: TGTGCCAGCAGTTTCCGGGGTAGCGGGATACGCACAGATACGCAGTATTTT. It yields the protein CASSFRGSGIRTDTQYF.

This clone is a singleton in its sample. V gene TRBV29-1 combines with J gene TRBJ2-2; TRBD2 is a possible D gene (5 bases). Germline CDR1 is SQVTM and CDR2 is ANQGSEA. Between the trimmed V and J ends, which lost 4 bases and 1 base, there was a span of 16 bases. The CDR3 is made up of 16 amino acids. The CDR3 spells CSVVSGSALNTGELFF. CDR3 coding DNA: TGCAGCGTTGTCTCCGGTAGCGCCTTGAACACCGGGGAGCTGTTTTTT.

This clone showed up just once. The gene calls are TRBV6-1 and TRBJ1-1, with D uncertain. The CDR3 extends over 16 amino acids. Germline V gene sequence: CDR1 MNHNS, CDR2 SASEGT. The V and J ends lost 2 bases and 5 bases respectively, with 18 bases between them. The CDR3 loop is CASSENAGSTVTEAFF. The CDR3 nucleotides are TGTGCCAGCAGTGAAAATGCGGGGTCCACAGTAACTGAAGCTTTCTTT.

The V call is TRBV6-5, the J call TRBJ2-5, with 7 bases fitting TRBD1. This CDR3 has 15 residues. The J segment lost 4 bases and the V segment lost 4 bases, leaving 9 bases of the junction unmatched. Germline V gene sequence: CDR1 MNHEY, CDR2 SVGAGI. This CDR3 reads CASSLTGTDRETQYF. CDR3 in DNA: TGTGCCAGCAGTTTAACCGGGACAGACAGAGAGACCCAGTACTTC.

CDR3 bases: TGCAGCGCCGGACTTTATTTTAACCAAAGGCGCCAAGAGACCCAGTACTTC. Its protein is CSAGLYFNQRRQETQYF. This chain connects TRBV29-1 to TRBJ2-5; D is possibly TRBD2 (5 bases). The CDR3 runs 17 residues. V lost 7 bases and J lost 1, with 25 bases in between. Germline CDR1 and CDR2: SQVTM and ANQGSEA.

The chain links TRBV7-3 to TRBJ2-7; 7 positions match TRBD1. The CDR3 spans 13 residues. Germline loops: CDR1 SGHTA, CDR2 FQGTGA. Trimming at V came to 2 bases and at J to 4 bases, leaving 2 bases not matched to a gene. The CDR3 reads CASSLRDRYEQYF. CDR3 DNA: TGTGCCAGCAGCTTACGGGACAGATACGAGCAGTACTTC.